The 15 T cell receptor beta chains in this list originate from one sample, sequenced in a study of T cells in Graves' hyperthyroidism and ophthalmopathy. There were TCR beta CDR3 regions amplified from RNA transcripts. First-round RT-PCR of the TCR CDR3 relied on the HTBI primer set. One entry per CDR3 protein, called by TCRdb with MiXCR from the multiplex PCR reads. The sample lists about 420,000 distinct CDR3 sequences; 12% to 15% were seen once. Sequenced: blood. Receptors originate from a woman between 18 and 29 years old with Graves' hyperthyroidism.

Many counts were recorded for this clonotype. The chain is built from TRBV25-1 and TRBJ1-2, with TRBD1 identical over 9 bases. J was trimmed by 8 bases and V by 4 bases; bases with no gene match: 14. The CDR3 has 16 residues. Germline loops: CDR1 MGHDK, CDR2 SYGVNS. The CDR3 DNA reads as TGTGCCAGCAGTGCCCAACAACAGGGGGCGACGGGCGGCTACACCTTC. Translated: CASSAQQQGATGGYTF.

Many counts were recorded for this clonotype. The chain is built from TRBV12-5 and TRBJ2-5, with TRBD2 matching 10 bases. There are 20 residues in the CDR3. Germline trimming cut 8 bases from V and 3 bases from J; bases unmatched to any gene: 24. Germline CDR1 LGHNT, CDR2 FRNRAP. The DNA for the CDR3 is TGTGCTAGTCAATTAGTATCGGCTAGCGGGAGAAATCCGGCCAAAGAGACCCAGTACTTC. Its protein product is CASQLVSASGRNPAKETQYF.

This chain links TRBV5-4 with TRBJ2-1, with TRBD2 matching 7 bases. The CDR3 runs to 15 residues. Germline V gene data show CDR1 as SGHNT and CDR2 as YYREEE (reference sequence). After removal of 2 bases from V and 7 bases from J, the junction contained 9 bases not matched to a gene. CDR3 loop: CASSFESGTGNEQFF. CDR3 bases: TGTGCCAGCAGCTTCGAAAGCGGGACCGGGAATGAGCAGTTCTTC.

This clonotype appeared once. Because the CDR3 is missing its conserved closing phenylalanine or tryptophan, this is likely a read error. The chain joins TRBV6-5 to TRBJ1-1, with D hard to call. Germline V gene data show CDR1 as MNHEY and CDR2 as SVGAGI. The CDR3 is 14 residues long. V lost 2 bases and J 1 base, leaving 8 bases between the germline ends. The DNA of the CDR3 is TGTGCCAGCAGTTACGTCGGCGCGAACACTGAAGCTTTCTCT. Protein product: CASSYVGANTEAFS.

This clonotype was seen repeatedly, ten times or more. The chain joins TRBV28 to TRBJ2-3; no definite D call. Trimming pared 5 bases from V and 4 bases from J, leaving 13 bases between. Per the germline V gene, CDR1 is MDHEN and CDR2 is SYDVKM. This CDR3 comprises 14 residues. The chain's CDR3 is CASSPDSFADTQYF. The CDR3 DNA follows: TGTGCCAGCAGTCCCGACTCGTTTGCAGATACGCAGTATTTT.

This chain connects TRBV14 to TRBJ2-7; 7 nucleotides match TRBD1. The V gene's germline CDR1 is SGHDN and CDR2 FVKESK. This CDR3 has 13 residues. V gave up 2 bases and J gave up 3 bases; unmatched junction bases: 1. CDR3 protein: CASSQRGHYEQYF. CDR3 nucleotide sequence: TGTGCCAGCAGCCAAAGGGGGCACTACGAGCAGTACTTC. The full variable domain, completed using reference TRBV14 and TRBJ2-7, is EAGVTQFPSHSVIEKGQTVTLRCDPISGHDNLYWYRRVMGKEIKFLLHFVKESKQDESGMPNNRFLAERTGGTYSTLKVQPAELEDSGVYFCASSQRGHYEQYFGPGTRLTVT.

At least ten counts were recorded for this clonotype. The V and J genes are TRBV7-8 and TRBJ1-1, with a tentative D call TRBD1 (6 bases). CDR1 SGHVS and CDR2 FQNEAQ come from the germline V gene. V dropped 4 bases and J dropped 3 bases, with 21 bases sitting between them. The CDR3 is 17 amino acids. CDR3 loop: CASSSGGARIKDTEAFF. CDR3 coding DNA: TGTGCCAGCAGCTCCGGGGGCGCAAGGATTAAGGACACTGAAGCTTTCTTT.

This clonotype was counted at least ten times. The chain carries TRBV30 and TRBJ2-1; D could derive from TRBD1 or TRBD2 (5 bases each). V lost 5 bases and J 6 bases, leaving 11 bases between the germline ends. This CDR3 comprises 12 residues. Germline CDR1 and CDR2: GTSNPN and SVGIG (reference sequence). The CDR3 coding sequence is TGTGCCTGGGGAATCGGGGCCAATGAGCAGTTCTTC. Encoded protein: CAWGIGANEQFF.

This clonotype turned up a few times. The V and J genes are TRBV7-2 and TRBJ1-4; TRBD1 matches 8 bases. The CDR3 contains 13 residues. The V gene end was trimmed by 6 bases and the J gene end by 8 bases; junction bases not matched to a gene: 5. Germline CDR1 and CDR2: SGHTA and FQGNSA. The CDR3 DNA reads TGTGCCAGCAGGCCGGGACAGGACGAAAAACTGTTTTTT. As protein: CASRPGQDEKLFF.

This chain joins TRBV10-1 and TRBJ2-2, with a tentative D call TRBD1 (5 bases). V shed 2 bases and J shed 5 bases, with 9 bases lying between them. The CDR3 sequence is 14 residues long. Germline V CDR1 and CDR2: WNHNN, SYGVQD (reference sequence). The CDR3 region has the DNA TGCGCCAGCAGTGAGAGACAGACTACCGGGGAGCTGTTTTTT. This encodes CASSERQTTGELFF.

V usage is TRBV7-9 and J usage is TRBJ1-2; D is unclear. CDR3 size: 11 residues. Germline V gene data show CDR1 as SEHNR and CDR2 as FQNEAQ (reference sequence). Trimming left V 1 base short and J 11 bases short, with 8 bases between. In DNA form, the CDR3 reads TGTGCCAGCAGCTTAGTACCCCTTTACACCTTC. Its protein product is CASSLVPLYTF.

This clonotype appeared many times. The rearrangement links TRBV11-2 to TRBJ2-1; tentative D call: TRBD2 (5 bases). Between the trimmed V and J ends, which lost 3 bases and 8 bases, there was a span of 14 bases. CDR1 and CDR2 (germline): SGHAT, FQNNGV. The CDR3 contains 14 residues. CDR3 protein: CASSFGPPRDEQFF. CDR3 DNA sequence: TGTGCCAGCAGCTTTGGGCCCCCGAGGGATGAGCAGTTCTTC.

This clonotype was observed a handful of times. This CDR3 fails to terminate in the conserved phenylalanine or tryptophan, so it likely reflects a read error. The J gene is TRBJ2-7, the V gene TRBV28; D might be TRBD1 (6 bases). CDR1 is MDHEN, CDR2 SYDVKM, per germline. V shed 7 bases and J shed 4 bases, with 17 bases lying between them. The CDR3 spans 14 residues. The CDR3 DNA is TGTGCCAGCAATCCCTCTGGGGGCGGTTACGAGCAGTACCTC. Its protein is CASNPSGGGYEQYL.

This clonotype has a count of ten or more. V usage is TRBV20-1 and J usage is TRBJ2-5; 14 nucleotides agree with TRBD2. Germline lookup yields CDR1 DFQATT and CDR2 SNEGSKA (reference sequence). The CDR3 contains 17 residues. Germline trimming cut 0 bases from V and 5 bases from J; bases unmatched to any gene: 8. The CDR3 bases are TGCAGTGCTAGAGATGGGACTAGCGGGAGAGGTTATGAGACCCAGTACTTC. Its translation: CSARDGTSGRGYETQYF.

The J gene is TRBJ1-1, the V gene TRBV6-1; TRBD1 agrees at 7 bases. The V and J ends lost 6 bases and 5 bases, in that order; junction bases with no gene match: 3. The CDR3 extends over 12 amino acids. Germline assignment: CDR1 MNHNS and CDR2 SASEGT. DNA of the CDR3: TGTGCCAGCAGACAGGGGACGACTGAAGCTTTCTTT. Its translation is CASRQGTTEAFF.